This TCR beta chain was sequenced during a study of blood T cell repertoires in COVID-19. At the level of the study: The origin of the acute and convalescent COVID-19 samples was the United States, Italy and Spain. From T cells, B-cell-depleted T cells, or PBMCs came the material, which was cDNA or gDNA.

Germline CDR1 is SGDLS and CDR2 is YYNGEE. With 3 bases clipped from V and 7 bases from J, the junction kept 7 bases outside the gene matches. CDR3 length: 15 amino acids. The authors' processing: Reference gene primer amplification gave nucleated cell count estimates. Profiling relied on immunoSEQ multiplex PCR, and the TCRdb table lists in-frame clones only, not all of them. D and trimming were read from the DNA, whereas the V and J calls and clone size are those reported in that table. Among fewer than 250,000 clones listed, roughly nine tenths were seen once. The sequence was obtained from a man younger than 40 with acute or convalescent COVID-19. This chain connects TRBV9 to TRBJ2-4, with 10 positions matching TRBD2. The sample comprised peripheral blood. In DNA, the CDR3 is TGTGCCAGCAGCGAACTAGCGGGGTCGCCGAACATTCAGTACTTC. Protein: CASSELAGSPNIQYF. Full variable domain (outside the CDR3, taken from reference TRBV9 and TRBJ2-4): DSGVTQTPKHLITATGQRVTLRCSPRSGDLSVYWYQQSLDQGLQFLIQYYNGEERAKGNILERFSAQQFPDLHSELNLSSLELGDSALYFCASSELAGSPNIQYFGAGTRLSVL.